This T cell receptor beta chain was captured in a study of shared clonotypes between healthy human individuals. The repertoire was sequenced with immunoSEQ multiplex PCR; TCRdb's copy has only in-frame clones and lacks some. The table lists some 2 million clones, 95% of them singletons, with about 0.13% in the top ten. In the case of this clone: Its specificity is not known.

Study-wide results and limits: Among the subsets, naive ones generally showed larger estimated richness than memory ones.

The CDR3 length is 14 residues. The V and J ends lost 4 bases and 3 bases respectively, with 13 bases between them. Germline V gene lookup returns CDR1 SGDLS and CDR2 YYNGEE. The chain joins TRBV9 to TRBJ2-5, with a weak D call TRBD1 (5 bases). Sample: naive CD4+ T cells sorted from blood. Subset defined: CD45RA+ positively selected. The TCR sequence derives from a young man in good health. The chain's CDR3 is CASSPNGAKETQYF. The DNA of the CDR3 is TGTGCCAGCAGCCCTAATGGGGCGAAAGAGACCCAGTACTTC.